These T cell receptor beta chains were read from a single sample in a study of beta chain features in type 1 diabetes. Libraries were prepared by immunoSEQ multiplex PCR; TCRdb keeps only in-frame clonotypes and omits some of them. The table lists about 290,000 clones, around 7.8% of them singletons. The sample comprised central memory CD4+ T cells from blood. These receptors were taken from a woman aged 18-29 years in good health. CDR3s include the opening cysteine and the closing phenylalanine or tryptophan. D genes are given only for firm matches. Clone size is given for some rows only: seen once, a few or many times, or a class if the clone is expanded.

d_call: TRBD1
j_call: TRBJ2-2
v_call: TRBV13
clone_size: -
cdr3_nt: TGTGCCAGCAGTGCCCGGACAGGAGGCGTCACCGGGGAGCTGTTTTTT
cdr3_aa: CASSARTGGVTGELFF

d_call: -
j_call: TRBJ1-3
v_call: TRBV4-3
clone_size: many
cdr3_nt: TGCGCCAGCAGCCAATGGGCGGACTCTGGAAACACCATATATTTT
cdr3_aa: CASSQWADSGNTIYF

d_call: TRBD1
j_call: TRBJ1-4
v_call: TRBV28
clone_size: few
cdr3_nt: TGTGCCAGCAGTTTCATGACAGGGGGCGCGGCTAATGAAAAACTGTTTTTT
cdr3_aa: CASSFMTGGAANEKLFF

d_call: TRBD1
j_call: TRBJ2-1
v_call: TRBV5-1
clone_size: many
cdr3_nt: TGCGCCAGCAGCTCAAGACAGGGCACGCCCTCCTACAATGAGCAGTTCTTC
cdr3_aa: CASSSRQGTPSYNEQFF

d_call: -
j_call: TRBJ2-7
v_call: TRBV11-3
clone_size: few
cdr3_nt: TGTGCCAGCAGCTTAGAATACCCCGAGCTGTCCTTC
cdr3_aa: CASSLEYPELSF

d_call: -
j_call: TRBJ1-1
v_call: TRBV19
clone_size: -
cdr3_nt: TGTGCCAGTAGTGTAAGGGGGGACACTGAAGCTTTCTTT
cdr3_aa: CASSVRGDTEAFF

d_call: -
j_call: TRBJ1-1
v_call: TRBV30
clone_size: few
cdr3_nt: TGTGCCTGTAGTTCGCTTCCAGGAAATATGAACACTGAAGCTTTCTTT
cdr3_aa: CACSSLPGNMNTEAFF

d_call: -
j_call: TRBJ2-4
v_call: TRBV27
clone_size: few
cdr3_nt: TGTGCCAGCAGTTTATTCGGACCCGCGGACGGGCTGGCCAAAAACATTCAGTACTTC
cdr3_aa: CASSLFGPADGLAKNIQYF

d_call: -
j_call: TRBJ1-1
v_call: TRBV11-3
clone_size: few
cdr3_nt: TGTGCCAGCAGCTTAGATCCGGCTTCCGAAGCTTTCTTT
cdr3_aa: CASSLDPASEAFF

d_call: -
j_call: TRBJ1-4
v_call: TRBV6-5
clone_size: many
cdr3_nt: TGTGCCAGCACCAGATCAGGGAGCTCGGAAAAACTGTTTTTT
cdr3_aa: CASTRSGSSEKLFF

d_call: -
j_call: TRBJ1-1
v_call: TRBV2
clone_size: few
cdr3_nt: TGTGCCAGCTCCAGGGACGTGAACACTGAAGCTTTCTTT
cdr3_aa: CASSRDVNTEAFF

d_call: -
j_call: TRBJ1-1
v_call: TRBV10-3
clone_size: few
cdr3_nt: TGTGCCATCAAGGCAGGGGCGGTGGCTGAAGCTTTCTTT
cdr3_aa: CAIKAGAVAEAFF

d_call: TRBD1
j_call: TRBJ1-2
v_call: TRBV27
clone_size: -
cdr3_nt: TGTGCCAGCAGTTTAAAGGGGACAGGGGTTGGTGGCTACACCTTC
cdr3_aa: CASSLKGTGVGGYTF

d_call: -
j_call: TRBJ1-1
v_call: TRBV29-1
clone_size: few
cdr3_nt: TGCAGCGTTGTGGTGGTAAAGACTGAAGCTTTCTTT
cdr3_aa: CSVVVVKTEAFF

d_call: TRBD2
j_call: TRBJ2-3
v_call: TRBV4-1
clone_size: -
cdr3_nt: TGCGCCAGCAGCCAGGCCAGCGGGAGGGGAAGCACAGATACGCAGTATTTT
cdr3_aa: CASSQASGRGSTDTQYF

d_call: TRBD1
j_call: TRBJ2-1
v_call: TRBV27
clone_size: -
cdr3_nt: TGTGCCAGCAGTTTCGGGACAGGATACAATGAGCAGTTCTTC
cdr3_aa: CASSFGTGYNEQFF

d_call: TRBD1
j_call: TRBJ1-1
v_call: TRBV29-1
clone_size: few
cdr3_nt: TGCAGCGTCTTCTTCAGGGGGCATGACACTGAAGCTTTCTTT
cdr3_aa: CSVFFRGHDTEAFF

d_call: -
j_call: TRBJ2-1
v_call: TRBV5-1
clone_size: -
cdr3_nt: TGCGCCAGCAGCTTTACCGCGGTCGATGAGCAGTTCTTC
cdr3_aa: CASSFTAVDEQFF

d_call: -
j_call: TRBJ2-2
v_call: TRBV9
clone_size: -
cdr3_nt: TGTGCCAGCAGCGGGGAAGCGGTACCGGACACCGGGGAGCTGTTTTTT
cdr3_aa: CASSGEAVPDTGELFF

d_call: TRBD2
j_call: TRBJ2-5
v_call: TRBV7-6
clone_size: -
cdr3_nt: TGTGCCAGCAGCCCCACAGGACTAGCGGGTAAAGAGACCCAGTACTTC
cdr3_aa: CASSPTGLAGKETQYF

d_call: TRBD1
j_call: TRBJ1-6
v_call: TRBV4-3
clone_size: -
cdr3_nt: TGCGCCAGCAGCCGAGCCGTCCCGGGACAGGGAATAGGTTCACCCCTCCACTTT
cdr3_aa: CASSRAVPGQGIGSPLHF

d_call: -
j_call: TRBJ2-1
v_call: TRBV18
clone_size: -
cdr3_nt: TGTGCCAGCTCACCCCGCGGTGATAGCTACAATGAGCAGTTCTTC
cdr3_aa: CASSPRGDSYNEQFF

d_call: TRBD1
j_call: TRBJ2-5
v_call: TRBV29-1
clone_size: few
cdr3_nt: TGCAGCGTTGAAACAGGGGCAGAGACCCAGTACTTC
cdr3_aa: CSVETGAETQYF

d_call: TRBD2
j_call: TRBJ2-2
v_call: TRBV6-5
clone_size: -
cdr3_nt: TGTGCCAGCAGTTACGGGACTAGGGTCCCCGGGGAGCTGTTTTTT
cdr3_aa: CASSYGTRVPGELFF

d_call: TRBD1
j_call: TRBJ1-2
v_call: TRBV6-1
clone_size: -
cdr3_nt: TGTGCCAGCAGTGAAGCGGGGACAGGGGGCCGCTATGGCTACACCTTC
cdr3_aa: CASSEAGTGGRYGYTF

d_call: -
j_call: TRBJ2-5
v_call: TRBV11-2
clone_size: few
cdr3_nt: TGTGCCAGCAGCATCAGGGGAGGAGAGACCCAGTACTTC
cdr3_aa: CASSIRGGETQYF

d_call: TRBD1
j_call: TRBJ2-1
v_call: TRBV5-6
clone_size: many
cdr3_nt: TGTGCCAGCAGTGATCTCGAGGGGGCTGTGCAGTTCTTC
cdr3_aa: CASSDLEGAVQFF

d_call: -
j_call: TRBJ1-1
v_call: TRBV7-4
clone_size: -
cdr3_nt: TGTGCCAGCAGCTTCTCCCCAGGGAACACAAACACTGAAGCTTTCTTT
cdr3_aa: CASSFSPGNTNTEAFF

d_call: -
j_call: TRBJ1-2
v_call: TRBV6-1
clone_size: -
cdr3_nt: TGTGCCAGCCGGGAAGCAAGACAGAATGGCTACACCTTC
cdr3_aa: CASREARQNGYTF

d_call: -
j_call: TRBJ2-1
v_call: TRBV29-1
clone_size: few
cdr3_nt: TGCAGCGGTCACATCACCCCCACGGGTTACAATGAGCAGTTCTTC
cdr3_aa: CSGHITPTGYNEQFF

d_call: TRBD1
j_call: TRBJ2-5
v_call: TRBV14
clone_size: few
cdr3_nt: TGTGCCAGCAGCCAGGACAGGGGGAGGCAAGAGACCCAGTACTTC
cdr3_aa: CASSQDRGRQETQYF

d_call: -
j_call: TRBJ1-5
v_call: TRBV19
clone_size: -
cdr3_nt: TGTGCCAGTAGTACCGGAAAATATCAGCCCCAGCATTTT
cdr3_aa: CASSTGKYQPQHF

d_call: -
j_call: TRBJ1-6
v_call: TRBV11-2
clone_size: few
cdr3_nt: TGTGCCAGCAGCCTTGGAACCCCTAATTCACCCCTCCACTTT
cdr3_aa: CASSLGTPNSPLHF

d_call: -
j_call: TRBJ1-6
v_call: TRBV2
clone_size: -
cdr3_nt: TGTGCCAGCGCAGCGGGTGGCGTTAATTCACCCCTCCACTTT
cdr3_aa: CASAAGGVNSPLHF

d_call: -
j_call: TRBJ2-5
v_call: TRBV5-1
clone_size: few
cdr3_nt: TGCGCCAGCAGCTCGGGGGGACAAGCAACGCCACAAGAGACCCAGTACTTC
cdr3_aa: CASSSGGQATPQETQYF

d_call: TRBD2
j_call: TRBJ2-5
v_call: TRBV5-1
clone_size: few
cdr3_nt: TGCGCCAGCAGCTTGGAAGCGGGGGCCGGGTCCCAGTACTTC
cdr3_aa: CASSLEAGAGSQYF

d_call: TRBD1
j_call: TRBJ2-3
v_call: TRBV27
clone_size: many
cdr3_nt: TGTGCCAGCAGGCGACAGGGGGCGGATACGCAGTATTTT
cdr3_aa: CASRRQGADTQYF

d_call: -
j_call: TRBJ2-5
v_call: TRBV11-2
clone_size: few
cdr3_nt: TGTGCCAGCAGCTCAATAAGATGGGGGCAAGAGACCCAGTACTTC
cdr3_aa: CASSSIRWGQETQYF

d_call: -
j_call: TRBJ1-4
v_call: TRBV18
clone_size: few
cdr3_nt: TGTGCCAGTGGCCGGGGGCGAAGCGAAAAACTGTTTTTT
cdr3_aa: CASGRGRSEKLFF

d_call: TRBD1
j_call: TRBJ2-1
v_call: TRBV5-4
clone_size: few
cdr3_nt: TGTGCCAGCAGCTTGGTCCAGGGGGTAAGGGGTGAGCAGTTCTTC
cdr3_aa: CASSLVQGVRGEQFF

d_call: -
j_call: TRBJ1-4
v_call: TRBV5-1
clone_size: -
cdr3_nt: TGCGCCAGCAGCTTGGAGTTGCGGGGGCTCGGGGAAAAACTGTTTTTT
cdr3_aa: CASSLELRGLGEKLFF

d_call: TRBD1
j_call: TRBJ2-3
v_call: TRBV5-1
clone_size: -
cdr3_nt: TGCGCCAGCACCCCCGGACAGGGAGCAGATACGCAGTATTTT
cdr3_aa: CASTPGQGADTQYF

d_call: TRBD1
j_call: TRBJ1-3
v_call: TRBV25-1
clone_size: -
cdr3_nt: TGTGCCAGCAGCCGGACAGGTGCTGGAAACACCATATATTTT
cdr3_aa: CASSRTGAGNTIYF

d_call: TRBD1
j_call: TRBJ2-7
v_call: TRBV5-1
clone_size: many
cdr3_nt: TGCGCCAGCAGCGTGGGGGACAGGGAAAACTACGAGCAGTACTTC
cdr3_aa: CASSVGDRENYEQYF

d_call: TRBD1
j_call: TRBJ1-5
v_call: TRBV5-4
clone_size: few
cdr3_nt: TGTGCCAGCAGCTTTGGCGGGACAGGGGCGGGGAATCAGCCCCAGCATTTT
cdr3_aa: CASSFGGTGAGNQPQHF

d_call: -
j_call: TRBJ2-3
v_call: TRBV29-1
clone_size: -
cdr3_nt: TGCAGCGTTGAAGGCGGGGTTGTGAGCACAGATACGCAGTATTTT
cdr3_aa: CSVEGGVVSTDTQYF

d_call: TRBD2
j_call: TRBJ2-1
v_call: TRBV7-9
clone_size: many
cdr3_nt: TGTGCCAGCAGCTTCGGGACTAGCGGGCGGGATGAGCAGTTCTTC
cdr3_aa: CASSFGTSGRDEQFF

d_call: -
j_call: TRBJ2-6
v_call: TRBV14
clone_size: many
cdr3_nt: TGTGCCAGCAGCCAGCTGGGTTACTCTGGGGCCAACGTCCTGACTTTC
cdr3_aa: CASSQLGYSGANVLTF

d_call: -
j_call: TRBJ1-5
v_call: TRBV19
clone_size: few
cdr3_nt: TGTGCCAGTAGTACGAGGACAAGGGGAGTCAATCAGCCCCAGCATTTT
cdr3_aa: CASSTRTRGVNQPQHF

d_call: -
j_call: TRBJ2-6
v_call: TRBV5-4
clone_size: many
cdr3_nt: TGTGCCAGCAGCGATCAGAGCTCTGGGGCCAACGTCCTGACTTTC
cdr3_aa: CASSDQSSGANVLTF

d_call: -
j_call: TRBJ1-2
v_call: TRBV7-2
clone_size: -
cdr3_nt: TGTGCCAGCAGCTCCTGGATTGGGGAGGGAGGCTACACCTTC
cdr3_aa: CASSSWIGEGGYTF

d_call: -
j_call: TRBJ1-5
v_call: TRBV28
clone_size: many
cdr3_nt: TGTGCCAGCAGTTATTATAGCAATCAGCCCCAGCATTTT
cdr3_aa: CASSYYSNQPQHF

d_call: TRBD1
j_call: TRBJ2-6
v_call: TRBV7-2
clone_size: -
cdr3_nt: TGTGCCAGCAGCCTACAAGGGGGCAGCTCTGGGGCCAACGTCCTGACTTTC
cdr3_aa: CASSLQGGSSGANVLTF

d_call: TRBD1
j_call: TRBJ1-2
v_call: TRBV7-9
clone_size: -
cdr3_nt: TGTGCCAGCAGCTTGGGACAGCCTCGATCAGTTAACTATGGCTACACCTTC
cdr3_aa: CASSLGQPRSVNYGYTF

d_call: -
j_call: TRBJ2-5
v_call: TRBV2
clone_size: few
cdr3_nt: TGTGCCAGCAGTTCTAGGGTAGCGGCCCAAGAGACCCAGTACTTC
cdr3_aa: CASSSRVAAQETQYF

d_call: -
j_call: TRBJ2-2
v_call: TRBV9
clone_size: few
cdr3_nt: TGTGCCAGCAGCGTGATGGGGCAGGGGACCGGGGAGCTGTTTTTT
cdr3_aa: CASSVMGQGTGELFF

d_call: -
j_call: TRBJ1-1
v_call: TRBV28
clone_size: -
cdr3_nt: TGTGCCAGCAGTTCTCCCGGGACGTACGCTACTGAAGCTTTCTTT
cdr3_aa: CASSSPGTYATEAFF

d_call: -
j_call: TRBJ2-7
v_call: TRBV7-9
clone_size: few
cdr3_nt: TGTGCCAGCAGCTCCGGGGCCCTCTCCTACGAGCAGTACTTC
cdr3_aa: CASSSGALSYEQYF

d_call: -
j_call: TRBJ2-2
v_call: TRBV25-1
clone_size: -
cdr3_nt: TGTGCCAGCAGTGGGGACACCGGGGAGCTGTTTTTT
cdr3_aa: CASSGDTGELFF